These 32 T cell receptor beta chains came from one sample sequenced in a study of Ad26.COV2.S vaccination and SARS-CoV-2 variants. The protocol was immunoSEQ multiplex PCR, while the TCRdb copy is restricted to in-frame clones and leaves out a portion. The sample holds around 400,000 clones, roughly 85% seen once. Treatment meaning: some 20 received Ad26.COV2.S at low or high dose, single or two shots; about 5 received placebo; per-sample allocation not given. Specimens were obtained on day 63 following the first vaccine or placebo injection. The source material was peripheral blood, sampled in a trial of Ad26.COV2.S vaccine versus placebo. These receptors were taken from a person between 18 and 65 years old who received the Ad26.COV2.S COVID-19 vaccine or a placebo.

V gene TRBV6-2 or TRBV6-3 combines with J gene TRBJ2-5; 7 nucleotides line up with TRBD2. The germline gives CDR1 MNHEY, CDR2 SVGEGT. This CDR3 has 16 amino acids. J gave up 5 bases and V 2 bases, and 11 bases lay outside the gene matches. CDR3 in amino acids: CASSYGGGLGKETQYF. DNA for the CDR3: TGTGCCAGCAGTTACGGCGGGGGTCTCGGCAAGGAGACCCAGTACTTC.

The chain carries TRBV4-3 and TRBJ1-3, with D perhaps TRBD1 (6 bases). The V and J ends lost 4 bases and 0 bases respectively, with 16 bases between them. The CDR3 is 17 amino acids. Germline V lookup: CDR1 LGHNA, CDR2 YSLEER. The chain's CDR3 is CASSRLQGTRSGNTIYF. The CDR3 DNA follows: TGCGCCAGCAGCCGCCTACAGGGAACTCGCTCTGGAAACACCATATATTTT.

V usage is TRBV6-1 and J usage is TRBJ2-3; 9 nucleotides match TRBD1. CDR1 and CDR2 (germline): MNHNS, SASEGT. CDR3 size: 15 residues. V shed 0 bases and J 6 bases; nucleotides not matched to a gene: 4. The DNA of the CDR3 is TGTGCCAGCAGTGAAGCTCGGACAGGGGCCGATACGCAGTATTTT. As protein: CASSEARTGADTQYF.

This clone turned up a few times. This chain joins TRBV28 and TRBJ1-1; 9 bases are shared with TRBD1. The CDR3 consists of 13 residues. The germline V gene encodes CDR1 MDHEN and CDR2 SYDVKM. Trimming at V came to 6 bases and at J to 4 bases, leaving 3 bases not matched to a gene. The CDR3 bases are TGTGCCAGCAGACCGGGACAGGGCACTGAAGCTTTCTTT. Encoded protein: CASRPGQGTEAFF.

This sequence joins TRBV9 and TRBJ2-7; TRBD1 matches 10 bases. J gave up 1 base and V 3 bases, and 4 bases lay outside the gene matches. CDR1 SGDLS and CDR2 YYNGEE come from the germline V gene. The CDR3 runs to 15 residues. The CDR3 DNA is TGTGCCAGCAGCGAAGGACAGGGGGGGTCCTACGAGCAGTACTTC. Protein sequence: CASSEGQGGSYEQYF.

The chain uses TRBV30 and TRBJ2-3, with D perhaps matching TRBD2 (6 bases). Germline lookup yields CDR1 GTSNPN and CDR2 SVGIG (reference sequence). The CDR3 loop spans 13 amino acids. Trimming shortened V by 2 bases and J by 5 bases, and 11 bases separated the two germline ends. The CDR3 DNA sequence: TGTGCCTGGAGTTCGGGACTTTTAGATACGCAGTATTTT. This codes for CAWSSGLLDTQYF.

This chain connects TRBV5-1 to TRBJ2-5; D gene uncertain. This CDR3 is built from 14 residues. Per germline, CDR1 SGHRS and CDR2 YFSETQ. The ends were cut back, 0 bases at V and 2 bases at J, with 8 bases in the middle. The CDR3 is CASSLGLRQETQYF. As DNA, the CDR3 is TGCGCCAGCAGCTTGGGGCTTCGTCAAGAGACCCAGTACTTC.

This chain's CDR3 is CASKATYSGNTIYF. CDR3 in DNA: TGTGCCAGCAAAGCAACCTACTCTGGAAACACCATATATTTT. The V gene is TRBV2, the J gene TRBJ1-3; no reliable D call. V lost 7 bases, J lost 0 bases, and 10 bases lay in between. Germline V gene data show CDR1 as SNHLY and CDR2 as FYNNEI. The CDR3 is 14 residues long.

This chain joins TRBV5-1 and TRBJ1-1, with a tentative D call TRBD1 (6 bases). CDR1 is SGHRS and CDR2 is YFSETQ in the germline V gene. The CDR3 covers 14 residues. With 2 bases removed from V and 3 bases from J, the gap between germline ends came to 11 bases. DNA of the CDR3: TGCGCCAGCAGCTTTTCGGCAGGGGACACTGAAGCTTTCTTT. Protein: CASSFSAGDTEAFF.

The chain couples TRBV30 to TRBJ2-7; 11 nucleotides agree with TRBD1. The germline gives CDR1 GTSNPN, CDR2 SVGIG (reference sequence). Trimming took 3 bases from V and 2 from J; bases not matched to a gene: 3. This CDR3 contains 14 residues. Here the CDR3 reads CAWRDRGRAYEQYF. CDR3 nucleotides: TGTGCCTGGAGGGACAGGGGGCGGGCCTACGAGCAGTACTTC.

The chain carries TRBV19 and TRBJ1-2, with a possible D match to TRBD1 (5 bases). Trimming removed 7 bases from V and 4 bases from J, with 7 bases in between. This CDR3 region has 11 residues. Per germline, CDR1 LNHDA and CDR2 SQIVND (reference sequence). CDR3 DNA sequence: TGTGCCAGTACAGGGATCTATGGCTACACCTTC. This gives the protein CASTGIYGYTF.

The V gene is TRBV15, the J gene TRBJ2-7; weak D call: TRBD1 (6 bases). Between the trimmed V and J ends, which lost 0 bases and 5 bases, there was a span of 11 bases. The CDR3 length is 14 residues. Germline values: CDR1 LNHNV, CDR2 YYDKDF (reference sequence). This CDR3 reads CATSRDPGANEQYF. The DNA of the CDR3 is TGTGCCACCAGCAGAGATCCAGGGGCTAACGAGCAGTACTTC.

The chain links TRBV7-2 to TRBJ2-1; 7 nucleotides align to TRBD2. Germline values: CDR1 SGHTA, CDR2 FQGNSA. V lost 5 bases to trimming and J lost 8 bases; unmatched junction nucleotides: 12. This CDR3 spans 15 amino acids. The CDR3, as DNA: TGTGCCAGCAGCCCTTGGGCGGTGGGGAGGGATGAGCAGTTCTTC. It yields the protein CASSPWAVGRDEQFF.

The V gene is TRBV21-1, the J gene TRBJ2-7; the table's D call TRBD1 went unverified against the DNA. TRBV21-1 represents a pseudogene. The CDR3 contains 14 residues. CDR3 protein: CASSERTATYEQYF. In nucleotides, the CDR3 is TGTGCCAGCAGCGAACGAACAGCTACCTACGAGCAGTACTTC.

This clone was counted once. The chain joins TRBV7-3 to TRBJ1-1; D gene unclear. Trimming left V 4 bases short and J 0 bases short, with 15 bases between. This CDR3 is built from 16 residues. Germline V lookup: CDR1 SGHTA, CDR2 FQGTGA. The CDR3 sequence: CASSSNPMTVNTEAFF. CDR3 DNA sequence: TGTGCCAGCAGCTCGAACCCTATGACGGTGAACACTGAAGCTTTCTTT. Combining the CDR3 with reference TRBV7-3 and TRBJ1-1 gives the whole variable domain GAGVSQTPSNKVTEKGKYVELRCDPISGHTALYWYRQSLGQGPEFLIYFQGTGAADDSGLPNDRFFAVRPEGSVSTLKIQRTERGDSAVYLCASSSNPMTVNTEAFFGQGTRLTVV.

Points on this clone: Other DNA sequences in this sample translate to the same CDR3. This sequence joins TRBV18 and TRBJ2-2; unclear D gene. The germline V and J ends were trimmed by 1 base and 4 bases, with 4 bases remaining between them. Germline assignment: CDR1 KGHSH and CDR2 LQKENI. There are 13 residues in the CDR3. The CDR3 sequence: CASSPRGTGELFF. CDR3 DNA: TGTGCCAGCTCACCACGGGGCACCGGGGAGCTGTTTTTT.

This chain links TRBV2 with TRBJ2-2, with D maybe TRBD2 (6 bases). Germline V gene data show CDR1 as SNHLY and CDR2 as FYNNEI. The CDR3 runs 15 residues. V lost 6 bases, J lost 2 bases, and 13 bases lay in between. The CDR3 spells CASRAGRRNTGELFF. The CDR3 DNA sequence: TGTGCCAGCAGGGCGGGACGGAGAAACACCGGGGAGCTGTTTTTT.

This chain uses TRBV4-2 with TRBJ1-1; 10 bases agree with TRBD1. The CDR3 loop spans 14 amino acids. The V and J ends lost 4 bases and 5 bases, in that order; junction bases with no gene match: 4. Germline V gene lookup returns CDR1 LGHNA and CDR2 YNFKEQ. The CDR3 DNA reads TGTGCCAGCAGCCCACCGGACAGGGGGACTGAAGCTTTCTTT. Translation gives CASSPPDRGTEAFF.

The chain couples TRBV7-2 to TRBJ1-2, with TRBD1 identical over 9 bases. The CDR3 spans 13 residues. Germline lookup yields CDR1 SGHTA and CDR2 FQGNSA. V gave up 6 bases and J gave up 4 bases; unmatched junction bases: 3. Written as DNA, the CDR3 is TGTGCCAGCAGGTTGGGACAGGGCTATGGCTACACCTTC. It translates to CASRLGQGYGYTF.

The V and J genes are TRBV11-2 and TRBJ2-5; TRBD2 agrees at 8 bases. Germline V gene data show CDR1 as SGHAT and CDR2 as FQNNGV. V shed 5 bases, J shed 4 bases, and the junction held 6 bases outside the gene matches. The CDR3 length is 14 residues. The CDR3 bases are TGTGCCAGCAGCCCGGGACTAGATAGAGAGACCCAGTACTTC. As protein: CASSPGLDRETQYF.

The chain has TRBV7-2 and TRBJ1-1; D is perhaps TRBD1 (6 bases). CDR3 length: 15 amino acids. CDR1 is SGHTA, CDR2 FQGNSA, per germline. The V gene lost 1 base and the J gene lost 2 bases, with 11 bases spanning the gap. The CDR3 loop reads CASSLGTASNTEAFF. The CDR3 nucleotides are TGTGCCAGCAGCTTAGGGACAGCATCCAACACTGAAGCTTTCTTT.

CDR3 DNA sequence: TGTGCCAGTAGTATTTCAGTTTTCTCGAGCTCCTACAATGAGCAGTTCTTC. Translating gives CASSISVFSSSYNEQFF. This sequence joins TRBV19 and TRBJ2-1; D remains unclear. Deletions cut 3 bases from V and 0 bases from J, with 15 bases between. Germline-derived CDR1 and CDR2 are LNHDA and SQIVND (reference sequence). The CDR3 is made up of 17 amino acids. Using reference TRBV19 and TRBJ2-1 for the parts outside the CDR3, the full variable domain is DGGITQSPKYLFRKEGQNVTLSCEQNLNHDAMYWYRQDPGQGLRLIYYSQIVNDFQKGDIAEGYSVSREKKESFPLTVTSAQKNPTAFYLCASSISVFSSSYNEQFFGPGTRLTVL.

The chain couples TRBV6-6 to TRBJ1-6; D gene unclear. The V and J ends lost 6 bases and 7 bases respectively, with 7 bases between them. Germline assignment: CDR1 MNHNY and CDR2 SVGAGI (reference sequence). This CDR3 region has 12 residues. The CDR3 DNA follows: TGTGCCAGCAGGCCAGACAATTCACCCCTCCACTTT. This gives the protein CASRPDNSPLHF.

This clone was counted only a few times. This chain connects TRBV3-1 (or the pseudogene TRBV3-2) to TRBJ2-7, with D possibly being TRBD1 (5 bases). Trimming removed 9 bases at V and 5 bases at J, with 20 bases between. CDR3 length: 14 residues. Germline V CDR1 and CDR2: LGHDT, YNNKEL (reference sequence). CDR3: CARSRQGGSHEQYF. CDR3 DNA: TGTGCCAGGTCCCGCCAGGGCGGATCCCACGAGCAGTACTTC.

This CDR3 is CASTLTGVNTEAFF. The CDR3 DNA reads TGTGCCAGCACCCTGACAGGGGTGAACACTGAAGCTTTCTTT. The chain links TRBV2 to TRBJ1-1; 8 nucleotides align to TRBD1. The CDR3 consists of 14 residues. The J segment lost 0 bases and the V segment lost 7 bases, leaving 4 bases of the junction unmatched. Per the germline V gene, CDR1 is SNHLY and CDR2 is FYNNEI.

This chain connects TRBV7-2 to TRBJ1-2; 8 nucleotides match TRBD1. The CDR3 has 18 residues. Germline lookup yields CDR1 SGHTA and CDR2 FQGNSA. Trimming at V came to 3 bases and at J to 0 bases, leaving 12 bases not matched to a gene. This CDR3 reads CASSFLSTGGVANYGYTF. CDR3 nucleotides: TGTGCCAGCAGCTTTTTATCTACAGGGGGGGTAGCTAACTATGGCTACACCTTC. Full variable domain (outside the CDR3, taken from reference TRBV7-2 and TRBJ1-2): GAGVSQSPSNKVTEKGKDVELRCDPISGHTALYWYRQSLGQGLEFLIYFQGNSAPDKSGLPSDRFSAERTGGSVSTLTIQRTQQEDSAVYLCASSFLSTGGVANYGYTFGSGTRLTVV.

This clone was seen a few times. The chain combines TRBV5-6 with TRBJ1-2; D is uncertain. This CDR3 is 12 amino acids long. Per the germline V gene, CDR1 is SGHDT and CDR2 is YYEEEE. V was pared by 6 bases and J by 6 bases, with 12 bases between. The CDR3 loop is CASTNFQNGYTF. The CDR3 region has the DNA TGTGCCAGCACCAATTTTCAGAATGGCTACACCTTC. The full variable domain, completed using reference TRBV5-6 and TRBJ1-2, is DAGVTQSPTHLIKTRGQQVTLRCSPKSGHDTVSWYQQALGQGPQFIFQYYEEEERQRGNFPDRFSGHQFPNYSSELNVNALLLGDSALYLCASTNFQNGYTFGSGTRLTVV.

In its sample, this clone was seen a few times. The chain employs TRBV9 and TRBJ2-2; 10 nucleotides line up with TRBD2. Looked up from germline, CDR1 is SGDLS and CDR2 is YYNGEE. The junction had 3 bases not matched to a gene; V was cut back by 7 bases and J by 6 bases. The CDR3 extends over 13 amino acids. As DNA, the CDR3 is TGTGCCAGCGGACTAGCGGACTCCGGGGAGCTGTTTTTT. Translated: CASGLADSGELFF.

This clone was seen just once. The chain carries TRBV28 and TRBJ1-3, with D perhaps matching TRBD1 (5 bases). The ends were cut back, 3 bases at V and 4 bases at J, with 16 bases in the middle. This CDR3 has 16 residues. Germline-derived CDR1 and CDR2 are MDHEN and SYDVKM. The CDR3 is CASSFSVSGVGNTIYF. The CDR3 nucleotides read TGTGCCAGCAGTTTCTCAGTCTCGGGGGTGGGAAACACCATATATTTT.

The V and J genes are TRBV19 and TRBJ2-2; TRBD2 aligns across 10 bases. V lost 4 bases to trimming and J lost 1 base; unmatched junction nucleotides: 6. From germline, CDR1 is LNHDA and CDR2 SQIVND (reference sequence). This CDR3 contains 17 residues. The CDR3 sequence is CASSTGLATMNTGELFF. As DNA, the CDR3 is TGTGCCAGTAGTACGGGACTAGCGACAATGAACACCGGGGAGCTGTTTTTT. The whole variable domain, remainder taken from reference TRBV19 and TRBJ2-2, is DGGITQSPKYLFRKEGQNVTLSCEQNLNHDAMYWYRQDPGQGLRLIYYSQIVNDFQKGDIAEGYSVSREKKESFPLTVTSAQKNPTAFYLCASSTGLATMNTGELFFGEGSRLTVL.

This sequence joins TRBV3-1 (or the pseudogene TRBV3-2) and TRBJ1-6, with D hard to call. Germline V gives CDR1 LGHDT, CDR2 YNNKEL (reference sequence). Trimming took 5 bases from V and 10 from J, leaving 9 bases between them. This CDR3 is 12 amino acids long. The CDR3 spells CASSFPDSPLHF. The DNA of the CDR3 is TGTGCCAGCAGCTTCCCGGACTCACCCCTCCACTTT.

In its sample, this clone was seen once. This chain links TRBV2 with TRBJ1-1, with 10 bases lining up with TRBD1. J was trimmed by 4 bases and V by 5 bases; bases with no gene match: 10. The CDR3 covers 16 residues. Germline V lookup: CDR1 SNHLY, CDR2 FYNNEI. This chain's CDR3 is CASSFTGQGFVTEAFF. The CDR3 nucleotides read TGTGCCAGCAGTTTTACGGGACAGGGGTTCGTCACTGAAGCTTTCTTT. Combining the CDR3 with reference TRBV2 and TRBJ1-1 gives the whole variable domain EPEVTQTPSHQVTQMGQEVILRCVPISNHLYFYWYRQILGQKVEFLVSFYNNEISEKSEIFDDQFSVERPDGSNFTLKIRSTKLEDSAMYFCASSFTGQGFVTEAFFGQGTRLTVV.